The 23 T cell receptor beta chains listed next were all sequenced from one sample in a study of CD8+ T cells in alopecia areata listed by TCRdb under 2018. Library preparation employed the immunoSEQ multiplex PCR assay. For TCR sequencing, RNA was extracted from every sample and reverse transcribed into cDNA to serve as template. Sourced from immuneACCESS, this table was stored by TCRdb with only in-frame sequences that have V and J called. A share of the clones is absent; for the studies checked, an unresolved V gene accounts for under half, and the remainder has no known explanation. This sample lists more than 200,000 clones; around two fifths were detected once. The ten largest clones represent around 2.5% of the sample. The treatment or condition label, as the study defines it: oral pan-JAK inhibitor, 5-10 mg twice daily. The specimen was CD4+ T cells sorted from blood, collected at roughly week 38, from a patient treated with tofacitinib. These receptors originate from a human donor with alopecia areata.

The chain joins TRBV15 to TRBJ2-7, with a possible D match to TRBD1 (5 bases). Trimming pared 0 bases from V and 5 bases from J, leaving 14 bases between. The CDR3 is 15 amino acids. The germline CDR1 and CDR2 sequences are LNHNV and YYDKDF (reference sequence). CDR3 sequence (DNA): TGTGCCACCAGCAGAGATCGGTCAGGGATCGACGAGCAGTACTTC. Its protein product is CATSRDRSGIDEQYF.

CDR3 sequence reads: CASSFPGAGYGYTF. The CDR3 bases are TGCGCCAGCAGCTTCCCAGGGGCGGGCTATGGCTACACCTTC. The rearrangement links TRBV5-1 to TRBJ1-2; maybe TRBD1 (6 bases). Germline CDR1 is SGHRS and CDR2 is YFSETQ. This CDR3 spans 14 amino acids. Trimming took off 2 bases at V and 4 bases at J, with 12 bases between the two ends.

The genes are TRBV15 and TRBJ2-7; TRBD2 aligns across 8 bases. V shed 3 bases, J shed 0 bases, and the junction held 1 base outside the gene matches. The CDR3 is 14 residues long. In germline, CDR1 is LNHNV, CDR2 YYDKDF (reference sequence). CDR3 DNA: TGTGCCACCAGCAGGACTAGCGTCTCCTACGAGCAGTACTTC. Its translation is CATSRTSVSYEQYF.

The chain joins TRBV2 to TRBJ2-2; D perhaps matches TRBD2 (6 bases). Trimming took 7 bases from V and 1 from J, leaving 13 bases between them. Germline lookup yields CDR1 SNHLY and CDR2 FYNNEI. The CDR3 length is 15 residues. For the CDR3, the DNA is TGTGCCAGCAAGAGGGACTTGGTGAACACCGGGGAGCTGTTTTTT. This translates into CASKRDLVNTGELFF. Using reference TRBV2 and TRBJ2-2 for the parts outside the CDR3, the full variable domain is EPEVTQTPSHQVTQMGQEVILRCVPISNHLYFYWYRQILGQKVEFLVSFYNNEISEKSEIFDDQFSVERPDGSNFTLKIRSTKLEDSAMYFCASKRDLVNTGELFFGEGSRLTVL.

This clone appeared a few times. The V and J genes are TRBV4-3 and TRBJ2-5; D is possibly TRBD2 (6 bases). This CDR3 comprises 18 residues. From germline, CDR1 is LGHNA and CDR2 YSLEER. V was cut by 2 bases and J by 1 base, with 20 bases left in between. Here the CDR3 DNA reads TGCGCCAGCAGCCAAAGGCCAGCTGGGGCGGGATTCCAAGAGACCCAGTACTTC. Translating it yields CASSQRPAGAGFQETQYF.

The chain couples TRBV10-2 to TRBJ2-1, with 10 bases that match TRBD2. The germline V gene encodes CDR1 WSHSY and CDR2 SAAADI. This CDR3 is 14 amino acids long. The ends lost 5 bases at V and 10 bases at J; junction bases unmatched: 8. This chain's CDR3 is CASSTTSGMGEQFF. As DNA, the CDR3 is TGCGCCAGCAGTACAACTAGCGGGATGGGCGAGCAGTTCTTC.

The V and J genes are TRBV7-2 and TRBJ2-3; D ambiguous. Trimming cost V 5 bases and J 2 bases, with 8 bases left between them. The CDR3 contains 13 residues. The germline V gene has CDR1 SGHTA and CDR2 FQGNSA. CDR3 nucleotides: TGTGCCAGCAGCACATGGAACACAGATACGCAGTATTTT. It is translated as CASSTWNTDTQYF.

The gene calls are TRBV29-1 and TRBJ2-7; no firm D call. The CDR3 is 13 residues long. The V gene lost 4 bases and the J gene lost 0 bases, with 10 bases spanning the gap. CDR1 is SQVTM and CDR2 is ANQGSEA in the germline V gene. CDR3 nucleotide sequence: TGCAGCGTTGGAGTCTCTGGCTCCTACGAGCAGTACTTC. Translation: CSVGVSGSYEQYF.

This chain connects TRBV29-1 to TRBJ1-2; no reliable D call. Trimming removed 4 bases from V and 0 bases from J, with 9 bases in between. The germline V gene has CDR1 SQVTM and CDR2 ANQGSEA. This CDR3 contains 13 residues. The CDR3 loop reads CSVVQEANYGYTF. The CDR3 DNA sequence: TGCAGCGTTGTGCAAGAAGCTAACTATGGCTACACCTTC.

This clone was found a few times. This chain connects TRBV30 to TRBJ2-7; 13 bases map to TRBD2. V trimming: 1 base; J trimming: 6 bases; junction bases outside the gene matches: 6. Looked up from germline, CDR1 is GTSNPN and CDR2 is SVGIG (reference sequence). The CDR3 is 15 amino acids. The CDR3 DNA sequence: TGTGCCTGGAGTGCCGGACTAGCGGGAGCTTCCGAGCAGTACTTC. Translating it yields CAWSAGLAGASEQYF.

With regard to this clone: This sequence may be a read error, since a much larger clone differs from it by one base. This same CDR3 is encoded by further DNA sequences in the sample. The rearrangement uses TRBV27 and TRBJ1-2, with TRBD1 as a possible D gene (5 bases). The CDR3 spans 15 residues. Deletions cut 0 bases from V and 4 bases from J, with 12 bases between. The germline gives CDR1 MNHEY, CDR2 SMNVEV (reference sequence). CDR3: CASSLSPRQSYGYTF. As DNA, the CDR3 is TGTGCCAGCAGTTTATCCCCTCGACAGAGCTATGGCTACACCTTC.

The rearrangement joins TRBV10-3 to TRBJ2-1, with TRBD1 identical over 8 bases. The germline gives CDR1 ENHRY, CDR2 SYGVKD. The CDR3 extends over 16 amino acids. V gave up 6 bases and J gave up 5 bases; unmatched junction bases: 12. In DNA form, the CDR3 reads TGTGCCATCAGGCGATCCTCGGACAGGGATCACAATGAGCAGTTCTTC. Residues: CAIRRSSDRDHNEQFF.

Note on this clone: Within the sample, other DNA sequences also encode this same CDR3. The genes are TRBV5-1 and TRBJ1-1, with no clear D. V shed 0 bases and J shed 3 bases, with 6 bases lying between them. Germline lookup yields CDR1 SGHRS and CDR2 YFSETQ. The CDR3 sequence is 13 residues long. Here the CDR3 DNA reads TGCGCCAGCAGCTTGGGTAGGGACACTGAAGCTTTCTTT. Amino acids: CASSLGRDTEAFF.

This clone was counted only a few times. This chain uses TRBV20-1 with TRBJ1-1; unclear D gene. The CDR3 loop spans 11 amino acids. Trimming left V 5 bases short and J 11 bases short, with 15 bases between. The V gene's germline CDR1 is DFQATT and CDR2 SNEGSKA (reference sequence). The CDR3 coding sequence is TGCAGTGCTCACAGTCGGGAGGACGCTTTCTTT. Encoded protein: CSAHSREDAFF.

J is TRBJ2-7 and V is TRBV5-1; D is perhaps TRBD2 (5 bases). Trimming shortened V by 2 bases and J by 3 bases, and 12 bases separated the two germline ends. The CDR3 is 14 residues long. CDR1 SGHRS and CDR2 YFSETQ come from the germline V gene. CDR3 bases: TGCGCCAGCAGCTTCTACTCCCGGGACTACGAGCAGTACTTC. Residues: CASSFYSRDYEQYF. Full variable domain (rest looked up from reference TRBV5-1 and TRBJ2-7): KAGVTQTPRYLIKTRGQQVTLSCSPISGHRSVSWYQQTPGQGLQFLFEYFSETQRNKGNFPGRFSGRQFSNSRSEMNVSTLELGDSALYLCASSFYSRDYEQYFGPGTRLTVT.

Worth noting for this clone: Different DNA sequences within this sample yield the same CDR3. The rearrangement joins TRBV29-1 to TRBJ2-1; D is uncertain. CDR3 length: 10 residues. V was shortened by 7 bases and J by 10 bases, with 11 bases between the two germline ends. CDR1 is SQVTM, CDR2 ANQGSEA, per germline. DNA for the CDR3: TGCAGCGGAGGATCCGGGGAGCAGTTCTTC. This translates into CSGGSGEQFF.

The chain links TRBV5-1 to TRBJ2-1; 11 bases map to TRBD1. The V segment lost 4 bases and the J segment 1 base; nucleotides outside the gene matches: 4. Germline CDR1 SGHRS, CDR2 YFSETQ. The CDR3 totals 16 residues. CDR3 coding DNA: TGCGCCAGCAGCCTGGACAGGGGGCAATCCTACAATGAGCAGTTCTTC. Amino acid sequence: CASSLDRGQSYNEQFF.

The count of this clone is one. The rearrangement uses TRBV30 and TRBJ2-3, with D maybe TRBD2 (5 bases). The CDR3 runs to 13 residues. Trimming took off 6 bases at V and 0 bases at J, with 10 bases between the two ends. Looked up from germline, CDR1 is GTSNPN and CDR2 is SVGIG (reference sequence). The CDR3 protein is CACSWRSTDTQYF. In DNA form, the CDR3 reads TGTGCCTGTTCTTGGAGGAGCACAGATACGCAGTATTTT.

This chain uses TRBV7-3 with TRBJ2-1; 9 nucleotides align to TRBD1. Trimming cost V 4 bases and J 2 bases; bases outside gene matches: 3. CDR1 and CDR2 from the germline V gene are SGHTA and FQGTGA. CDR3 length: 15 amino acids. CDR3 amino acids: CASSSGQGPYNEQFF. In nucleotides, the CDR3 is TGTGCCAGCAGCTCGGGACAGGGCCCCTACAATGAGCAGTTCTTC.

The chain employs TRBV27 and TRBJ2-3; 11 bases fit TRBD1. J was trimmed by 4 bases and V by 11 bases; bases with no gene match: 2. CDR1 and CDR2 (germline): MNHEY, SMNVEV (reference sequence). This CDR3 has 12 amino acids. The CDR3 region is CARDRGSDTQYF. The CDR3, as DNA: TGTGCCCGGGACAGGGGGTCAGATACGCAGTATTTT.

The chain recombines TRBV28 with TRBJ1-1; no firm D call. The CDR3 runs 12 residues. Germline CDR1 MDHEN, CDR2 SYDVKM. Deletions cut 2 bases from V and 8 bases from J, with 9 bases between. The CDR3 DNA is TGTGCCAGCAGTTTAGTGCAAACAGAAGCTTTCTTT. Translated, it gives CASSLVQTEAFF.

The gene calls are TRBV30 and TRBJ2-1; perhaps D is TRBD1 or TRBD2 (5 bases each). Looked up from germline, CDR1 is GTSNPN and CDR2 is SVGIG (reference sequence). The V gene lost 3 bases and the J gene lost 7 bases, with 10 bases spanning the gap. This CDR3 contains 12 residues. In nucleotides, the CDR3 is TGTGCCTGGAGCCTGAGGGGAAATGAGCAGTTCTTC. This codes for CAWSLRGNEQFF.

This clone appeared many times. Other DNA sequences in this specimen translate into the identical CDR3. The genes are TRBV4-2 and TRBJ1-2, with D maybe TRBD1 (5 bases). Per the germline V gene, CDR1 is LGHNA and CDR2 is YNFKEQ. The V end was cut by 0 bases, the J end by 2 bases, with 7 bases between. The length of the CDR3 is 14 residues. CDR3 amino acids: CASSQDGGNYGYTF. Written as DNA, the CDR3 is TGTGCCAGCAGCCAAGATGGGGGGAACTATGGCTACACCTTC.